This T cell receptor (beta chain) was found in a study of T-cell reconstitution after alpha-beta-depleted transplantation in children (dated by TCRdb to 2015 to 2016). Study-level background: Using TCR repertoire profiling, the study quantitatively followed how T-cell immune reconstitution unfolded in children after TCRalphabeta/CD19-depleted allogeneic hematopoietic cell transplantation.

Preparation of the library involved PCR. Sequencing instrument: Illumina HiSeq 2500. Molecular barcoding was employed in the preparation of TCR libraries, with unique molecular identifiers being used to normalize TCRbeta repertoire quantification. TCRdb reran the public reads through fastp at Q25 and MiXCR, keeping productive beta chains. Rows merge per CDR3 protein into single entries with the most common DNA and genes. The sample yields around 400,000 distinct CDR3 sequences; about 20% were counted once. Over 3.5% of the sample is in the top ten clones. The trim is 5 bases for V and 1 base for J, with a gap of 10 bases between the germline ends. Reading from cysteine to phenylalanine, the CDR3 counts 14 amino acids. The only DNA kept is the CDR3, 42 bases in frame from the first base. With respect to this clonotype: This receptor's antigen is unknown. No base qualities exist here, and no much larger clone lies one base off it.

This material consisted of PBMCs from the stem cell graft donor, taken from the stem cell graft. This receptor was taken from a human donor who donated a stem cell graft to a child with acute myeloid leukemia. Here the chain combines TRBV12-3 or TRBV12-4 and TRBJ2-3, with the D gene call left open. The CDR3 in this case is CASSGVSRTDTQYF. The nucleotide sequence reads TGTGCCAGCAGTGGGGTTTCTCGCACAGATACGCAGTATTTT.